This T cell receptor (beta chain) was sequenced during a study of blood T cell repertoires in COVID-19. Overall study: Italy, Spain and the United States were the sources of the convalescent and acute COVID-19 samples. T cells, B-cell-depleted T cells, or PBMCs supplied cDNA or gDNA.

The CDR3 has 16 amino acids. Losses at the gene ends were 1 base for V and 1 base for J; bases not matched to a gene: 6. Germline CDR1 SGHTA, CDR2 FQGNSA. This clone was seen only a few times. Authors' methods: Quantification of nucleated cells was approximated via reference gene primer amplification. The data were produced by immunoSEQ multiplex PCR, yet TCRdb's version contains in-frame clones alone and is incomplete. Clonal size and the V and J genes are those of that table, whereas D and trimming came from the DNA. The sample holds under 110,000 clones, around 80% seen once. V and J are TRBV7-2 and TRBJ1-2; 7 bases agree with TRBD1. Sequencing used peripheral blood. The receptor was isolated from a woman in her fifties or sixties with acute or convalescent COVID-19. CDR3 in amino acids: CASSLEGGRSNYGYTF. In nucleotides, the CDR3 is TGTGCCAGCAGCTTAGAAGGGGGCCGGAGTAACTATGGCTACACCTTC.